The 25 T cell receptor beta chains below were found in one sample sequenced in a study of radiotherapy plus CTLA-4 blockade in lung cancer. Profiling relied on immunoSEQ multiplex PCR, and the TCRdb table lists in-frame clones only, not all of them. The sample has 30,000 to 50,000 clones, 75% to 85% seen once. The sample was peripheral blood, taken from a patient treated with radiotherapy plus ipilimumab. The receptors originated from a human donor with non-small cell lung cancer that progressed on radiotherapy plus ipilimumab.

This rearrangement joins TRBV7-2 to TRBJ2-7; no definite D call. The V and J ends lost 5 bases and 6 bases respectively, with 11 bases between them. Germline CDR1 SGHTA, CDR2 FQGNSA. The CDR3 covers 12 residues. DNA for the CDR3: TGTGCCAGCAGCCGGCGCGGCGTCGAGCAGTACTTC. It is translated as CASSRRGVEQYF.

CDR3 residues: CASQQQGANTEAFF. In nucleotides, the CDR3 is TGTGCCTCCCAACAACAGGGGGCGAACACTGAAGCTTTCTTT. The chain employs TRBV10-3 and TRBJ1-1; 9 nucleotides line up with TRBD1. This CDR3 is built from 14 residues. Germline CDR1 reads ENHRY; CDR2 reads SYGVKD. Unmatched junction bases numbered 8, after V lost 11 bases and J lost 1 base.

CDR3 sequence: CASSLGPGTSSETQYF. CDR3 sequence (DNA): TGCGCCAGCAGCTTGGGGCCAGGGACTAGCTCAGAGACCCAGTACTTC. V is TRBV5-1 and J is TRBJ2-5; 9 nucleotides line up with TRBD2. Germline V CDR1 and CDR2: SGHRS, YFSETQ. Trimming at V came to 0 bases and at J to 4 bases, leaving 7 bases not matched to a gene. The length of the CDR3 is 16 residues.

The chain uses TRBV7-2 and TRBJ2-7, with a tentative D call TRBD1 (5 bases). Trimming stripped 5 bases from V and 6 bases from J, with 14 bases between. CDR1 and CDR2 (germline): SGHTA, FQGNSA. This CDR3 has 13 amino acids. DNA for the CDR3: TGTGCCAGCAGCCTTCCGACAGTAATCGAGCAGTACTTC. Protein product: CASSLPTVIEQYF.

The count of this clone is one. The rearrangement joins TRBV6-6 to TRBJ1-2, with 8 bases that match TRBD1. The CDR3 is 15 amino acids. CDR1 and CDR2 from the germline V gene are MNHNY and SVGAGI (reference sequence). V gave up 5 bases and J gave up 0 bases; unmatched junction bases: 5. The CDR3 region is CASSPRDRSNYGYTF. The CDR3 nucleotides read TGTGCCAGCAGTCCCCGGGACAGGTCTAACTATGGCTACACCTTC.

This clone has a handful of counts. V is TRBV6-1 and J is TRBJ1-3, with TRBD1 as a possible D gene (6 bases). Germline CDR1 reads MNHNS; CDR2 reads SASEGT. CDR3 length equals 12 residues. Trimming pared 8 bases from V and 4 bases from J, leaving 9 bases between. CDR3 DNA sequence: TGTGCCAGCTTACAGGGAGGAAACACCATATATTTT. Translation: CASLQGGNTIYF.

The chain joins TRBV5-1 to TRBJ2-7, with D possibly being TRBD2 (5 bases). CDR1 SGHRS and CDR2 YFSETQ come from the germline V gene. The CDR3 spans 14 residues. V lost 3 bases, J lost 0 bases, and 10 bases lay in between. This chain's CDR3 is CASSSGYSSYEQYF. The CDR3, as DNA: TGCGCCAGCAGCTCGGGGTACAGCTCCTACGAGCAGTACTTC.

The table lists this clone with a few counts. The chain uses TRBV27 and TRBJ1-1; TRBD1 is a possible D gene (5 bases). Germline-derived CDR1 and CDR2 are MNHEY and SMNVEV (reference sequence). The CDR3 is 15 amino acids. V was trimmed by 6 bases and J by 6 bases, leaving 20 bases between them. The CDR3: CASRLRGARGAEAFF. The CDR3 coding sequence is TGTGCCAGCAGACTCCGCGGGGCACGAGGCGCTGAAGCTTTCTTT.

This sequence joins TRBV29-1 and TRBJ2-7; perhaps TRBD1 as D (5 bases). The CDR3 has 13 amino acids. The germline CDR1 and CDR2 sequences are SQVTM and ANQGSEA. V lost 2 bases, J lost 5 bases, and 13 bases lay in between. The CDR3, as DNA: TGCAGCGTTGAATCAGGGTATCTCGACGAGCAGTACTTC. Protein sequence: CSVESGYLDEQYF.

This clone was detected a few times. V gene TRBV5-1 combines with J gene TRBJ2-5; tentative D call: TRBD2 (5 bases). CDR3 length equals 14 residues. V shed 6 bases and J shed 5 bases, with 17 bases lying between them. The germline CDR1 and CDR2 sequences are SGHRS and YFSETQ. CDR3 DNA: TGCGCCAGCACCTTAGGATCTAGCCGGGAGACCCAGTACTTC. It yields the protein CASTLGSSRETQYF.

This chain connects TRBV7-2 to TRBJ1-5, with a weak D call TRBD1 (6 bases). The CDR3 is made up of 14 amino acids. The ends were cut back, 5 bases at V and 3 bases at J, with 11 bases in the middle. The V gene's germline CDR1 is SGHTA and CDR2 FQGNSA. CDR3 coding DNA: TGTGCCAGCAGCCCCACAGGGCTCAATCAGCCCCAGCATTTT. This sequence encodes CASSPTGLNQPQHF. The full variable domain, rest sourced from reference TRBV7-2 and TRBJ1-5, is GAGVSQSPSNKVTEKGKDVELRCDPISGHTALYWYRQSLGQGLEFLIYFQGNSAPDKSGLPSDRFSAERTGGSVSTLTIQRTQQEDSAVYLCASSPTGLNQPQHFGDGTRLSIL.

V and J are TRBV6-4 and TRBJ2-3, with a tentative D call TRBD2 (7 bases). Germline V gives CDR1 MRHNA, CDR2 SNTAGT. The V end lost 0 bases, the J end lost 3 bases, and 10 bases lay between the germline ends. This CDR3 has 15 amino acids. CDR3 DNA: TGTGCCAGCAGTGACTCAGAGGGGGGGACAGATACGCAGTATTTT. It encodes CASSDSEGGTDTQYF.

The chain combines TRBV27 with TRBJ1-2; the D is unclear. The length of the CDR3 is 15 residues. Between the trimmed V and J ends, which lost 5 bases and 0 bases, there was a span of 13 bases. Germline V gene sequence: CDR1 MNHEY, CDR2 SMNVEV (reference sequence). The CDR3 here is CASSLRIATNYGYTF. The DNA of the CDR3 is TGTGCCAGCAGTCTCCGTATAGCCACTAACTATGGCTACACCTTC.

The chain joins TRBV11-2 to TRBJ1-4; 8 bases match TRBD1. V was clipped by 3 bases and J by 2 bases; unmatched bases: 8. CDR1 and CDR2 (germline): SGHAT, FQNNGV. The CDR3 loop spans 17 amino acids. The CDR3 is CASSFSLRTGTNEKLFF. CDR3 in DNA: TGTGCCAGCAGCTTCAGCCTCCGGACAGGGACTAATGAAAAACTGTTTTTT.

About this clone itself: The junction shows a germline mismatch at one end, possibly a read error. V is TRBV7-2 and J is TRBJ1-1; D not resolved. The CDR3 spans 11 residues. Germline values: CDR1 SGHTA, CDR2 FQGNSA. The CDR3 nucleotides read TGTGCCAGCACCTTAGGTATTGAAGCTTTCTTT. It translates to CASTLGIEAFF.

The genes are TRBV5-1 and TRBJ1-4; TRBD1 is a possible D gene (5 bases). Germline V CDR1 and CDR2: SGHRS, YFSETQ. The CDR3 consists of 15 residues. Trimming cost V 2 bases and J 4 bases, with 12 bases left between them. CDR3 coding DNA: TGCGCCAGCAGCTTCATAGGGAGGGGTAATGAAAAACTGTTTTTT. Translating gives CASSFIGRGNEKLFF. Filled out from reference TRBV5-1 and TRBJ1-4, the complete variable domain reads KAGVTQTPRYLIKTRGQQVTLSCSPISGHRSVSWYQQTPGQGLQFLFEYFSETQRNKGNFPGRFSGRQFSNSRSEMNVSTLELGDSALYLCASSFIGRGNEKLFFGSGTQLSVL.

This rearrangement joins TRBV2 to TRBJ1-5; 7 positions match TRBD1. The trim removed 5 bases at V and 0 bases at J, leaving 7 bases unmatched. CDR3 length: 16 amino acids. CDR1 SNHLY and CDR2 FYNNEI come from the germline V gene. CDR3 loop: CASSLGQVNSNQPQHF. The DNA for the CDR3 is TGTGCCAGCAGTCTAGGACAGGTGAATAGCAATCAGCCCCAGCATTTT.

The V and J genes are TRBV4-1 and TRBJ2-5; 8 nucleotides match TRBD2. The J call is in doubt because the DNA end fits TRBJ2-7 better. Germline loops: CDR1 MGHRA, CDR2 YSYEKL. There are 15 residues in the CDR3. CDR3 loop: CASSQLLAVTYEQYF. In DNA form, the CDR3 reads TGCGCCAGCAGCCAATTACTAGCGGTGACCTACGAGCAGTACTTC.

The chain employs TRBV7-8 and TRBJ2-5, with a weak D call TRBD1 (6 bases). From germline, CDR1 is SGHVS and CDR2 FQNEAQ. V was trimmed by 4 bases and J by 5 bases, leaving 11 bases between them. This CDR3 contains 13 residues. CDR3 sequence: CASSSGVRETQYF. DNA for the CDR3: TGTGCCAGCAGCTCAGGGGTGCGGGAGACCCAGTACTTC.

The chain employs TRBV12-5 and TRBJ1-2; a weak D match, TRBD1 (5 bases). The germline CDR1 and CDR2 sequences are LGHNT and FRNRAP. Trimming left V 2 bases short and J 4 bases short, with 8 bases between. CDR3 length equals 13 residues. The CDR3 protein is CASGLQGSYGYTF. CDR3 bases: TGTGCTAGTGGTTTGCAGGGTTCCTATGGCTACACCTTC.

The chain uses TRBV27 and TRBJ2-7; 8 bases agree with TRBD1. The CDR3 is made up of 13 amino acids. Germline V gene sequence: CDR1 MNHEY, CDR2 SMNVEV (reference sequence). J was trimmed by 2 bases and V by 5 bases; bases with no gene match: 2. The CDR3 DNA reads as TGTGCCAGCAGTGGACAGGGAACCTACGAGCAGTACTTC. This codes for CASSGQGTYEQYF.

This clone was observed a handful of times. The CDR3 DNA follows: TGTGCCAGCAGCCTGTGGAGCGGGGTCAAGAACACTGAAGCTTTCTTT. Translated, it gives CASSLWSGVKNTEAFF. This chain connects TRBV7-2 to TRBJ1-1; D not resolved. CDR3 length: 16 residues. V was clipped by 5 bases and J by 1 base, with 17 bases between them. Germline V gene sequence: CDR1 SGHTA, CDR2 FQGNSA. Combining the CDR3 with reference TRBV7-2 and TRBJ1-1 gives the whole variable domain GAGVSQSPSNKVTEKGKDVELRCDPISGHTALYWYRQSLGQGLEFLIYFQGNSAPDKSGLPSDRFSAERTGGSVSTLTIQRTQQEDSAVYLCASSLWSGVKNTEAFFGQGTRLTVV.

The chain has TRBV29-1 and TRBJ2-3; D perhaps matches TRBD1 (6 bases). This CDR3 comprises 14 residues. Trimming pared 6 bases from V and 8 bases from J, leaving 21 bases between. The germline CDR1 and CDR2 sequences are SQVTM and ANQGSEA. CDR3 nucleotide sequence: TGCAGCGTCCCCGGGATAAACAGGGATGGTACGCAGTATTTT. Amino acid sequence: CSVPGINRDGTQYF.

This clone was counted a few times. CDR3 nucleotides: TGTGCCAGCAGGGCAGGGATTGTTAGCAATCAGCCCCAGCATTTT. It is translated as CASRAGIVSNQPQHF. The chain links TRBV27 to TRBJ1-5; D possibly corresponds to TRBD1 (5 bases). The CDR3 has 15 residues. CDR1 is MNHEY and CDR2 is SMNVEV in the germline V gene (reference sequence). The ends were cut back, 6 bases at V and 0 bases at J, with 12 bases in the middle.

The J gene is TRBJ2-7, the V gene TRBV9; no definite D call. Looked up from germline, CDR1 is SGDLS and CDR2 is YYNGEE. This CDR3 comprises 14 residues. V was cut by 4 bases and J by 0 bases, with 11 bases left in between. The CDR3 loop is CASSPRPSSYEQYF. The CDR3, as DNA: TGTGCCAGCAGCCCCCGTCCCAGCTCCTACGAGCAGTACTTC.